This entry is about one T cell receptor beta chain. The target antigen is unknown. V shed 3 bases and J shed 2 bases, with 20 bases lying between them. Germline V lookup: CDR1 DFQATT, CDR2 SNEGSKA (reference sequence). The CDR3 has 17 amino acids. The sample belongs to a study of T cell responses to AZD1222 COVID-19 vaccine. Study outcomes and limitations: No day 14 peak samples; only post-peak repertoires were characterized.

Assay: immunoSEQ multiplex PCR; the TCRdb copy retains only in-frame clones and omits some. The sample records about 150,000 clones, 94% being singletons. The sequence was collected from an adult in good health. The chain couples TRBV20-1 to TRBJ1-5; D is perhaps TRBD1 (5 bases). The source was peripheral blood, collected on day 0 of AZD1222 vaccination. The CDR3 DNA sequence: TGCAGTGCTAGTACCGGGGGGTTGAGTTTTGGCAATCAGCCCCAGCATTTT. This gives the protein CSASTGGLSFGNQPQHF.